Included here is one T cell receptor (beta chain) sequence, with context. These data originate in a study of T cells in Graves' hyperthyroidism and ophthalmopathy. TCR beta CDR3 regions were amplified from RNA transcripts. The primer set for the first-round RT-PCR of the TCR CDR3 was HTBI. TCRdb analysed the multiplex PCR reads with MiXCR anew, one entry per CDR3 protein. The sample has about half a million distinct CDR3 sequences; roughly 15% are singletons. Patients with ophthalmopathy all had a Clinical Activity Score of at least 3, a NOSPECS grade of at least 4 and duration under 3 months. The clonotype was recovered from a woman aged 25-40 years with Graves' ophthalmopathy. Material for sequencing was blood.

DNA of the CDR3: TGTGCCTGTCCACGTCCTCAGGGGACTGAAGCTTTCTTT. Its protein product is CACPRPQGTEAFF. This chain joins TRBV30 and TRBJ1-1, with D perhaps TRBD1 (6 bases). CDR1 GTSNPN and CDR2 SVGIG come from the germline V gene (reference sequence). Deletions cut 6 bases from V and 5 bases from J, with 16 bases between. There are 13 residues in the CDR3.